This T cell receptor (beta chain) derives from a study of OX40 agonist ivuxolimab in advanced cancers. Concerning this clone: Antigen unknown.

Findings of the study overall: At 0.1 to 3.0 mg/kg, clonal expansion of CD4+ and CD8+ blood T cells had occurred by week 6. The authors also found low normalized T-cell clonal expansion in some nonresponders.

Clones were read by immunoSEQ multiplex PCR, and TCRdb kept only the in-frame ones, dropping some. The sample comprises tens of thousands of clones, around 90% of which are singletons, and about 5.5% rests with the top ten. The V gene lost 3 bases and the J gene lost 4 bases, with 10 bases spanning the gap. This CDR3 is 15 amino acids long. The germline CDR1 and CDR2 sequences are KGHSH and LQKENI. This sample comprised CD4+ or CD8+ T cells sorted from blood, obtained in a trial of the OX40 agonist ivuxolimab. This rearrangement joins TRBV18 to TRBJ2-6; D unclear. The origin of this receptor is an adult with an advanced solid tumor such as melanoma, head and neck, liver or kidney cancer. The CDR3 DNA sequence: TGTGCCAGCTCACCCATTTCCGCCGGGGCCAACGTCCTGACTTTC. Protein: CASSPISAGANVLTF.